This TCR beta chain was recovered during a study of blood T cells in healthy people across ages. Combining a sample-barcoded 5' primer with a J-beta primer mix, a second PCR ran for about 7 to 11 cycles. Every single cDNA molecule received a tag from a template-switch adaptor with 12 random nucleotides. TCRdb re-analysed the 5' RACE reads in MiXCR, keeping a single row per CDR3 protein. The data contain 550,000 to 650,000 distinct CDR3 sequences, 25% to 30% of them singletons. The CDR3 totals 14 residues. V lost 1 base, J lost 0 bases, and 7 bases lay in between. From germline, CDR1 is SGHRS and CDR2 YFSETQ.

V is TRBV5-1 and J is TRBJ1-2, with D unclear. The sequenced material came from blood. This sequence originates from a woman aged 80 or older in good health. DNA of the CDR3: TGCGCCAGCAGCTTGCGGACTACTAACTATGGCTACACCTTC. This codes for CASSLRTTNYGYTF.